The 13 T cell receptor beta chains below come from one sample, sequenced in a study of cytomegalovirus exposure and HLA in healthy donors. The primer mix had 60 Vbeta and 13 Jbeta primers. The assay was immunoSEQ multiplex PCR, and TCRdb's table has in-frame clones only and misses some. Of under 200,000 clones listed, about 80% are singletons. The sequencing input was PBMCs. These receptor sequences come from a woman aged 45-59 years in good health and CMV-seronegative.

This chain joins TRBV6-5 and TRBJ1-1; no reliable D call. V was pared by 2 bases and J by 0 bases, with 7 bases between. The CDR3 is 14 amino acids. The germline gives CDR1 MNHEY, CDR2 SVGAGI. The chain's CDR3 is CASSYAYLNTEAFF. The CDR3 bases are TGTGCCAGCAGTTACGCCTATCTGAACACTGAAGCTTTCTTT.

The gene calls are TRBV6-1 and TRBJ2-7; 9 positions agree with TRBD2. This CDR3 has 13 residues. Germline trimming cut 4 bases from V and 2 bases from J; bases unmatched to any gene: 0. CDR1 is MNHNS, CDR2 SASEGT, per germline. CDR3 bases: TGTGCCAGCAGTGCTAGCGGGGCCTACGAGCAGTACTTC. Its protein is CASSASGAYEQYF.

This clone was counted between two and nine times. V usage is TRBV28 and J usage is TRBJ1-2; D ambiguous. The CDR3 sequence is 14 residues long. Germline V lookup: CDR1 MDHEN, CDR2 SYDVKM. Trimming stripped 3 bases from V and 4 bases from J, with 12 bases between. CDR3 in amino acids: CASSLSQVTYGYTF. The CDR3 region has the DNA TGTGCCAGCAGTTTGTCCCAGGTAACCTATGGCTACACCTTC.

This chain links TRBV11-2 with TRBJ2-7, with TRBD2 as a possible D gene (5 bases). The length of the CDR3 is 15 residues. CDR1 and CDR2 (germline): SGHAT, FQNNGV. V was shortened by 0 bases and J by 0 bases, with 9 bases between the two germline ends. Here the CDR3 DNA reads TGTGCCAGCAGCTTAGATTCGGCGGGCTCCTACGAGCAGTACTTC. It encodes CASSLDSAGSYEQYF.

On this clone itself: Its ends do not fully match the called genes, so a read error is possible. This rearrangement joins TRBV10-3 to TRBJ2-1, with TRBD2 as a possible D gene (6 bases). There are 19 residues in the CDR3. Germline V gene sequence: CDR1 ENHRY, CDR2 SYGVKD. The CDR3 reads CAISESGVGGGTSHNEQFF. Here the CDR3 DNA reads TGTGCCATCAGTGAGTCGGGGGTGGGTGGCGGGACCTCCCACAATGAGCAGTTCTTC.

This chain joins TRBV5-4 and TRBJ2-7; TRBD1 aligns across 8 bases. Germline CDR1 reads SGHNT; CDR2 reads YYREEE (reference sequence). The trim removed 4 bases at V and 6 bases at J, leaving 6 bases unmatched. This CDR3 is built from 13 residues. CDR3 in amino acids: CASSIGQGSEQYF. The CDR3 DNA reads TGTGCCAGCAGCATTGGACAGGGCTCCGAGCAGTACTTC.

The chain couples TRBV5-6 to TRBJ2-4; TRBD2 agrees at 13 bases. CDR3 length: 19 amino acids. CDR1 is SGHDT and CDR2 is YYEEEE in the germline V gene. The ends lost 0 bases at V and 0 bases at J; junction bases unmatched: 6. The CDR3 spells CASSLAWTSGRGAKNIQYF. Written as DNA, the CDR3 is TGTGCCAGCAGCTTGGCATGGACTAGCGGGAGAGGAGCCAAAAACATTCAGTACTTC.

The CDR3 DNA is TGTGCCAGCAGCAAAGCACGGCAGGGGCGAAGCTCTGGGGCCAACGTCCTGACTTTC. It specifies CASSKARQGRSSGANVLTF. The rearrangement uses TRBV21-1 and TRBJ2-6; TRBD1 is the table's D call and was not checked against the DNA. TRBV21-1 is designated a pseudogene. This CDR3 has 19 residues.

This clone was seen a few times. This CDR3 is CASGQAGINTGELFF. The DNA of the CDR3 is TGCGCCAGCGGCCAGGCGGGGATCAACACCGGGGAGCTGTTTTTT. The chain links TRBV5-1 to TRBJ2-2; the D gene is possibly TRBD2 (6 bases). Per the germline V gene, CDR1 is SGHRS and CDR2 is YFSETQ. The CDR3 spans 15 residues. The germline V and J ends were trimmed by 7 bases and 2 bases, with 15 bases remaining between them.

This rearrangement joins TRBV7-2 to TRBJ2-3, with a weak D call TRBD2 (5 bases). Trimming took off 1 base at V and 0 bases at J, with 11 bases between the two ends. Per germline, CDR1 SGHTA and CDR2 FQGNSA. The CDR3 contains 16 residues. The CDR3 sequence is CASSLVGGSSTDTQYF. In DNA form, the CDR3 reads TGTGCCAGCAGCTTAGTGGGCGGGTCTAGCACAGATACGCAGTATTTT.

This clone was counted between two and nine times. V is TRBV7-9 and J is TRBJ1-2; 8 positions agree with TRBD1. J was trimmed by 8 bases and V by 5 bases; bases with no gene match: 10. The CDR3 runs to 14 residues. Germline CDR1 is SEHNR and CDR2 is FQNEAQ (reference sequence). The CDR3 protein is CASSRMDRVGGYTF. The CDR3 DNA is TGTGCCAGCAGCCGAATGGACAGGGTAGGGGGCTACACCTTC. Combining the CDR3 with reference TRBV7-9 and TRBJ1-2 gives the whole variable domain DTGVSQNPRHKITKRGQNVTFRCDPISEHNRLYWYRQTLGQGPEFLTYFQNEAQLEKSRLLSDRFSAERPKGSFSTLEIQRTEQGDSAMYLCASSRMDRVGGYTFGSGTRLTVV.

This chain links TRBV6-1 with TRBJ1-1, with a possible D match to TRBD1 (5 bases). V lost 8 bases to trimming and J lost 5 bases, with 9 bases between them. This CDR3 has 11 residues. Per the germline V gene, CDR1 is MNHNS and CDR2 is SASEGT. CDR3 sequence (DNA): TGTGCCAGCCACGGGGGGACTGAAGCTTTCTTT. Encoded protein: CASHGGTEAFF.

This clone has just one count. This chain links TRBV25-1 with TRBJ2-5; 9 nucleotides agree with TRBD2. In germline, CDR1 is MGHDK, CDR2 SYGVNS. The CDR3 totals 18 residues. Trimming cost V 0 bases and J 4 bases; bases outside gene matches: 12. The CDR3, as DNA: TGTGCCAGCAGTGAATACGTCCCTTCAGCGGGGGGTCGAGAGACCCAGTACTTC. This codes for CASSEYVPSAGGRETQYF. Complete variable domain (other parts from reference TRBV25-1 and TRBJ2-5): EADIYQTPRYLVIGTGKKITLECSQTMGHDKMYWYQQDPGMELHLIHYSYGVNSTEKGDLSSESTVSRIRTEHFPLTLESARPSHTSQYLCASSEYVPSAGGRETQYFGPGTRLLVL.